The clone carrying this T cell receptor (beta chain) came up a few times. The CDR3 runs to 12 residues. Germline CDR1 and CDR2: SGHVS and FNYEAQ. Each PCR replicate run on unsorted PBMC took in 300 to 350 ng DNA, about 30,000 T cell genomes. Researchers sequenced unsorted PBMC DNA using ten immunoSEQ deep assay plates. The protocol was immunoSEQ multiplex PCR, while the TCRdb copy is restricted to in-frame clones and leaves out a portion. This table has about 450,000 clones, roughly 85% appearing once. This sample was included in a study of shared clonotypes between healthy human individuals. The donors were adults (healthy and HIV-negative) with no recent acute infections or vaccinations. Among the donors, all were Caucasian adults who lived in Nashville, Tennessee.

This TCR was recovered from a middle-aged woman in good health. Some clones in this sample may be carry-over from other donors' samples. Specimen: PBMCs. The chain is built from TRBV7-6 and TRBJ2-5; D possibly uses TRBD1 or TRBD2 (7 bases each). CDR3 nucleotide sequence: TGTGCTTCAGGGGGGGTGTCAGAGACCCAGTACTTC. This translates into CASGGVSETQYF.